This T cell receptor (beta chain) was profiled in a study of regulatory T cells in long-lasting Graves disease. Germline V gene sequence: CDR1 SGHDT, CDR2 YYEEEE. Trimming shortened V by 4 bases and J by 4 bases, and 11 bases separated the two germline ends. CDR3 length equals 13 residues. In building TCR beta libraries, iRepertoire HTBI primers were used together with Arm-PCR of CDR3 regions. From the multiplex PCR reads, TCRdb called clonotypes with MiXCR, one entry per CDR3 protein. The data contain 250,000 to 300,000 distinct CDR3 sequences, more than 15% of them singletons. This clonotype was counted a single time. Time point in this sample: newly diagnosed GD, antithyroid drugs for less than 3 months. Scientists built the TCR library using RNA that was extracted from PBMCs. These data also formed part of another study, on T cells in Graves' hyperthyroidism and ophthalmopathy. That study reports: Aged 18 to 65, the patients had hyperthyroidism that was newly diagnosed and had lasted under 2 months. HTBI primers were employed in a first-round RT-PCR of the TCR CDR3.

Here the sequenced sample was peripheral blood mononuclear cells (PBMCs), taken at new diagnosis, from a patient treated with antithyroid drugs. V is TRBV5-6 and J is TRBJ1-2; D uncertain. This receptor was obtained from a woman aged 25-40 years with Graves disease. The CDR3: CASSPLSFYGYTF. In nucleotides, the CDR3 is TGTGCCAGCAGCCCTCTATCCTTCTATGGCTACACCTTC.